This TCR beta chain is drawn from a study of cytomegalovirus exposure and HLA in healthy donors. Study conclusions and caveats: The authors confirmed in vitro that three CMV-associated chains were specific for CMV antigens. There were several of the most significant clusters that appeared linked to common viral pathogens in a later analysis. Follow-up analysis found HLA locus-dependent TCR association rates, highest for DRB1 and lowest for HLA-C.

A multiplex PCR was run with 60 Vbeta primers and 13 Jbeta primers. Assay: immunoSEQ multiplex PCR; the TCRdb copy retains only in-frame clones and omits some. The sample lists more than 55,000 clones, about 83% occurring once. This clone turned up a few times. What it binds is unknown. The CDR3 consists of 14 residues. Germline V CDR1 and CDR2: SGHTA, FQGNSA. V dropped 4 bases and J dropped 3; count of bases not matched to a gene: 6. The sample was PBMCs. The gene calls are TRBV7-2 and TRBJ2-7, with 7 positions matching TRBD2. The clonotype was recovered from a man aged 30 to 45 in good health and CMV-seronegative. CDR3 DNA sequence: TGTGCCAGCAGCTCGGGGAGGGGCGGCTACGAGCAGTACTTC. Amino acids: CASSSGRGGYEQYF.